This T cell receptor beta chain originates from a study of metastatic and nonmetastatic thyroid tumors. Overall study: Thyroid patients, malignant and benign, had repertoires compared across blood and tumor or nodule tissue. Study-level results: Reports indicated that malignant thyroid tumors showed significantly higher TCR beta diversity than benign nodules did, in blood and tumor.

This clone was recorded many times. Its target is unknown. Per the study methods: A papillary thyroid cancer distant-metastasis classifier was built from CDR3 differences across clinicopathological groups. TCRdb recomputed clones from the PCR reads via MiXCR. TCRdb assigned the V and J calls; the authors' analysis was not used. The sample holds 30,000 or so clones, 25% to 35% seen once. No patient received treatment before thyroid surgery. Sequenced input: blood. This TCR was recovered from a female donor with papillary thyroid cancer or a benign thyroid nodule (not recorded which). Some clones in this sample may be carry-over from other donors' samples.

The CDR3 nucleotides read TGTGCCAGTAGTGTGTACAGGGGGGAGAACACCGGGGAGCTGTTTTTT. Its translation: CASSVYRGENTGELFF. The chain employs TRBV19 and TRBJ2-2; 8 bases map to TRBD1. In germline, CDR1 is LNHDA, CDR2 SQIVND (reference sequence). J was trimmed by 1 base and V by 5 bases; bases with no gene match: 6. The length of the CDR3 is 16 residues.